This T cell receptor (beta chain) is drawn from a study of CD8 T cells in Susac syndrome. Study results and limitations: As the study acknowledged, the number of individuals in its TCR sequencing and HLA analysis was relatively small.

In the case of this clonotype: Its antigen is currently unknown.

The RNA input was roughly 0.45 to 1 ug, and it was reverse transcribed with random hexamers. TCR beta CDR3 was amplified by immunoSEQ multiplex PCR. This amplification extended across 54 Vbeta and 13 Jbeta segments. TCRdb processed the immunoSEQ multiplex PCR reads anew with MiXCR; each CDR3 protein has one entry. Of about 120,000 distinct CDR3 sequences detected, approximately 94% appear once; the ten largest clones hold roughly 0.095%. The CDR3 has 16 residues. Germline values: CDR1 MNHNY, CDR2 SVGAGI (reference sequence). Deletions cut 7 bases from V and 2 bases from J, with 17 bases between. The V and J genes are TRBV6-6 and TRBJ2-2; tentatively, D is TRBD1 (6 bases). Sequencing was done on a sample of CD4+ T cells from PBMCs. This TCR came from a human donor in good health. CDR3 nucleotides: TGTGCCAGCACCCCGGGACAAGGGACCAACACCGGGGAGCTGTTTTTT. Translated, it gives CASTPGQGTNTGELFF.